The rows below give T cell receptor beta chains drawn from one sample of a study of blood T cell repertoires in COVID-19. Some clones are missing from TCRdb's copy, which holds only in-frame ones; the method was immunoSEQ multiplex PCR. The repertoire holds some 670,000 clones, with 85% to 90% as singletons. The sequenced sample was peripheral blood. Receptor source: a woman under 30 with acute or convalescent COVID-19. Both conserved end residues are part of each CDR3. Fields, in order: V gene, J gene, CDR3 length, D gene, clone size, CDR3 protein, CDR3 DNA. D genes are given only for firm matches. Rows give clone size only sometimes, using once, few, many, or a class for an expanded clone.

v_gene: TRBV29-1
j_gene: TRBJ1-2
len: 13
d_gene: TRBD1
abundance: .
CDR3aa: CSVAGQSMYGYTF
CDR3nt: TGCAGCGTTGCGGGACAGTCGATGTATGGCTACACCTTC

v_gene: TRBV24-1
j_gene: TRBJ1-1
len: 15
d_gene: .
abundance: .
CDR3aa: CATSPSEGGRTEAFF
CDR3nt: TGTGCCACCAGTCCCTCCGAGGGGGGGCGGACTGAAGCTTTCTTT

v_gene: TRBV18
j_gene: TRBJ1-2
len: 14
d_gene: .
abundance: .
CDR3aa: CASSPPSGGYGYTF
CDR3nt: TGTGCCAGCTCACCACCTTCTGGAGGTTATGGCTACACCTTC

v_gene: TRBV20-1
j_gene: TRBJ1-1
len: 11
d_gene: .
abundance: .
CDR3aa: CSARERGEAFF
CDR3nt: TGCAGTGCTAGAGAAAGGGGTGAAGCTTTCTTT

v_gene: TRBV19
j_gene: TRBJ1-3
len: 15
d_gene: .
abundance: .
CDR3aa: CASRRDTAGGNTIYF
CDR3nt: TGTGCCAGTAGGAGGGACACAGCAGGTGGAAACACCATATATTTT

v_gene: TRBV24-1
j_gene: TRBJ2-2
len: 16
d_gene: .
abundance: .
CDR3aa: CATSDLATGTTGELFF
CDR3nt: TGTGCCACCAGTGATTTGGCCACAGGGACAACCGGGGAGCTGTTTTTT

v_gene: TRBV7-3
j_gene: TRBJ1-1
len: 13
d_gene: .
abundance: .
CDR3aa: CASSLQGGTEAFF
CDR3nt: TGTGCCAGCAGCCTTCAGGGAGGCACTGAAGCTTTCTTT

v_gene: TRBV7-9
j_gene: TRBJ1-2
len: 13
d_gene: .
abundance: once
CDR3aa: CASSLTQGGIDTF
CDR3nt: TGTGCCAGCAGCTTAACCCAGGGAGGGATTGACACCTTC

v_gene: TRBV7-9
j_gene: TRBJ1-1
len: 14
d_gene: .
abundance: .
CDR3aa: CASSLVMGAAEAFF
CDR3nt: TGTGCCAGCAGCTTGGTGATGGGGGCCGCTGAAGCTTTCTTT

v_gene: TRBV7-9
j_gene: TRBJ2-2
len: 19
d_gene: TRBD1
abundance: .
CDR3aa: CASSLGGTGFNANTGELFF
CDR3nt: TGTGCCAGCAGCTTAGGGGGGACAGGGTTCAACGCGAACACCGGGGAGCTGTTTTTT

v_gene: TRBV7-7
j_gene: TRBJ2-3
len: 15
d_gene: TRBD1
abundance: .
CDR3aa: CASSTGQGNFNTQYF
CDR3nt: TGTGCCAGCAGCACGGGACAGGGGAACTTCAATACGCAGTATTTT

v_gene: TRBV28
j_gene: TRBJ1-2
len: 13
d_gene: TRBD1
abundance: .
CDR3aa: CASSLDRDGGYTF
CDR3nt: TGTGCCAGCAGTTTAGACAGGGATGGCGGCTACACCTTC

v_gene: TRBV6-5
j_gene: TRBJ2-1
len: 14
d_gene: .
abundance: .
CDR3aa: CASGHSSSYNEQFF
CDR3nt: TGTGCCAGTGGACATTCGAGCTCCTACAATGAGCAGTTCTTC

v_gene: TRBV2
j_gene: TRBJ2-2
len: 14
d_gene: TRBD1
abundance: once
CDR3aa: CASSEGQGNGELFF
CDR3nt: TGTGCCAGCAGTGAGGGACAGGGGAACGGGGAGCTGTTTTTT

v_gene: TRBV6-5
j_gene: TRBJ1-4
len: 13
d_gene: .
abundance: .
CDR3aa: CASSYRLNEKLFF
CDR3nt: TGTGCCAGCAGTTATCGCCTAAATGAAAAACTGTTTTTT

v_gene: TRBV27
j_gene: TRBJ1-2
len: 17
d_gene: TRBD1
abundance: once
CDR3aa: CASSLSGQSIPFGGYTF
CDR3nt: TGTGCCAGCAGTTTATCGGGACAGTCAATCCCGTTCGGTGGCTACACCTTC

v_gene: TRBV5-6
j_gene: TRBJ1-5
len: 14
d_gene: .
abundance: few
CDR3aa: CASSFAGAKQPQHF
CDR3nt: TGTGCCAGCAGCTTTGCAGGGGCTAAGCAGCCCCAGCATTTT

v_gene: TRBV4-3
j_gene: TRBJ1-5
len: 17
d_gene: .
abundance: once
CDR3aa: CASSQEFYDRLGQPQHF
CDR3nt: TGCGCCAGCAGCCAAGAGTTTTACGACAGGTTGGGTCAGCCCCAGCATTTT

v_gene: TRBV6-1
j_gene: TRBJ1-5
len: 15
d_gene: .
abundance: .
CDR3aa: CASSESRYSNQPQHF
CDR3nt: TGTGCCAGCAGTGAATCCAGGTATAGCAATCAGCCCCAGCATTTT

v_gene: TRBV5-1
j_gene: TRBJ1-4
len: 15
d_gene: TRBD1
abundance: .
CDR3aa: CASSLGDRGGEKLFF
CDR3nt: TGCGCCAGCAGCTTGGGGGACAGGGGAGGTGAAAAACTGTTTTTT

v_gene: TRBV7-6
j_gene: TRBJ2-7
len: 15
d_gene: .
abundance: .
CDR3aa: CASSLDPGYRDEQYF
CDR3nt: TGTGCCAGCAGCTTAGACCCGGGGTATAGGGACGAGCAGTACTTC

v_gene: TRBV6-4
j_gene: TRBJ1-5
len: 16
d_gene: .
abundance: .
CDR3aa: CASSDLYGGLHQPQHF
CDR3nt: TGTGCCAGCAGTGACCTATACGGGGGTCTCCATCAGCCCCAGCATTTT

v_gene: TRBV7-9
j_gene: TRBJ2-7
len: 12
d_gene: .
abundance: .
CDR3aa: CASSGGNYEQYF
CDR3nt: TGTGCCAGCAGTGGCGGGAATTACGAGCAGTACTTC

v_gene: TRBV7-9
j_gene: TRBJ2-7
len: 14
d_gene: TRBD2
abundance: .
CDR3aa: CASSSGLLIYEQYF
CDR3nt: TGTGCCAGCAGCTCGGGACTATTAATCTACGAGCAGTACTTC